This is a list of T cell receptor beta chains from one sample in a study of blood T cell repertoires in COVID-19. TCRdb's table, derived via immunoSEQ multiplex PCR, lists solely in-frame clones and lacks some. The sample lists over 150,000 clones, 79% occurring once. The specimen was PBMCs or T cells enriched from blood (not recorded which). The source is a woman aged 70-85 years in a cohort exposed to, infected with or recovered from COVID-19 (not recorded which). Both conserved end residues are part of each CDR3. The D gene is left open where the match is weak. The listing skips clone size in some rows; elsewhere it reads once, few, many or a size class.

TRBJ2-1,.,TRBV19,.,TGTGCCAGTAAGCCAGGGGAGACTCTCGGTGAGCAGTTCTTC,CASKPGETLGEQFF
TRBJ1-1,.,TRBV11-3,few,TGTGCCAGCAGCTTACGGGGGACTGAAGCTTTCTTT,CASSLRGTEAFF
TRBJ2-1,.,TRBV2,few,TGTGCCTTCCACCCCAGGCTAGCTAGCTACAATGAGCAGTTCTTC,CAFHPRLASYNEQFF
TRBJ2-2,TRBD2,TRBV5-6,.,TGTGCCAGCAGCTTGCGTCTAGCGGGAGCGTGGGCCGGGGAGCTGTTTTTT,CASSLRLAGAWAGELFF
TRBJ2-7,.,TRBV30,.,TGTGCCTGGAGTAAGACTAGAGGCTACGAGCAGTACTTC,CAWSKTRGYEQYF
TRBJ1-5,.,TRBV23-1,.,TGCGCCAGCAGTCAATCCGGAGGGATTGGTAATCAGCCCCAGCATTTT,CASSQSGGIGNQPQHF
TRBJ2-2,TRBD2,TRBV5-1,.,TGCGCCAGCAGCTTGGTTAGCGGGAATACCGGGGAGCTGTTTTTT,CASSLVSGNTGELFF
TRBJ1-5,TRBD1,TRBV28,.,TGTGCCAGCAGTCCGAACAGGGGTAATCAGCCCCAGCATTTT,CASSPNRGNQPQHF
TRBJ2-3,TRBD2,TRBV29-1,.,TGCAGCGTCGCACTAGCGACTAACACAGATACGCAGTATTTT,CSVALATNTDTQYF
TRBJ1-1,.,TRBV19,once,TGTGCCAGTAGTCTGATGGACAGTCTAGAAACTGAAGCTTTCTTT,CASSLMDSLETEAFF
TRBJ2-2,.,TRBV6-5,.,TGTGCCAGCAGTCGACAAGTCAACACCGGGGAGCTGTTTTTT,CASSRQVNTGELFF
TRBJ1-5,.,TRBV3-1/TRBV3-2,.,TGTGCCAGCAGCCAATTAAGTACAGGGTCTACGCCCCAGCATTTT,CASSQLSTGSTPQHF
TRBJ1-2,.,TRBV28,.,TGTGCCAGCAGTTTGACCCAGGCTTATGGCTACACCTTC,CASSLTQAYGYTF
TRBJ2-7,TRBD2,TRBV6-5,.,TGTGCCAGCAGCCAGCGGGAGATGAGCGAGCAGTACTTC,CASSQREMSEQYF
TRBJ2-3,.,TRBV7-9,.,TGTGCCAGCAGCTTAGGGAAGGGGGCGCAGTATTTT,CASSLGKGAQYF
TRBJ1-4,TRBD1,TRBV6-6,.,TGTGCCAGCAGTTACTCCGGGACAGGGGGCTATGAAAAACTGTTTTTT,CASSYSGTGGYEKLFF
TRBJ2-6,.,TRBV7-3,.,TGTGCCAGCAGCCCCGAAGGCGGGATTCCCGCTGGGGCCAACGTCCTGACTTTC,CASSPEGGIPAGANVLTF
TRBJ1-2,TRBD1,TRBV28,.,TGTGCCAGCATTCCAGGGGGCAGGGAGAGTAATGGCTACACCTTC,CASIPGGRESNGYTF
TRBJ2-5,TRBD2,TRBV28,.,TGTGCCAGCAGTCTCGGGCTAGCGGGAGGTGGAGAGACCCAGTACTTC,CASSLGLAGGGETQYF
TRBJ2-6,TRBD1,TRBV7-8,.,TGTGCCAGCAGCGTCGGACAGGGGGCTTCTACTGGGGCCAACGTCCTGACTTTC,CASSVGQGASTGANVLTF
TRBJ2-1,TRBD2,TRBV28,once,TGTGCCAGCAGCCCTCTAGCGGGAGTCAATGAGCAGTTCTTC,CASSPLAGVNEQFF
TRBJ1-3,.,TRBV5-5,.,TGTGCCAGCGGGGGGGTCTACTCTGGAAACACCATATATTTT,CASGGVYSGNTIYF
TRBJ1-5,TRBD1,TRBV7-8,.,TGTGCCAGCAGTCCTGGAGGGGGCGACGGTCAGCCCCAGCATTTT,CASSPGGGDGQPQHF
TRBJ2-5,TRBD1,TRBV11-3,.,TGTGCCAGCAGCCGGACAGGGGAAGAGACCCAGTACTTC,CASSRTGEETQYF
TRBJ2-3,TRBD2,TRBV5-5,few,TGTGCCAGCAGTAGCGGGAGGGCCGTAGATACGCAGTATTTT,CASSSGRAVDTQYF